Following are 12 T cell receptor beta chains from one sample sequenced in a study of cytomegalovirus exposure and HLA in healthy donors. This PCR relied on a set of 60 Vbeta primers and 13 Jbeta primers. Method: immunoSEQ multiplex PCR; TCRdb's copy keeps in-frame clones and lacks some. The sample consists of about 180,000 clones, 70% to 80% of them appearing once. The sample taken for sequencing was PBMCs. The receptors originated from a middle-aged woman in good health and CMV-seronegative.

The gene calls are TRBV6-1 and TRBJ2-5; D not resolved. The J call is uncertain, as TRBJ2-7 better fits the DNA end. The germline CDR1 and CDR2 sequences are MNHNS and SASEGT. The CDR3 is 14 residues long. This CDR3 reads CASEPAPTYYEQYF. CDR3 nucleotides: TGTGCCAGCGAACCAGCCCCAACATACTACGAGCAGTACTTC.

The rearrangement joins TRBV5-6 to TRBJ1-1; the match to TRBD1 covers 7 bases. With V trimmed by 4 bases and J by 1 base, 7 bases remained unmatched. Germline loops: CDR1 SGHDT, CDR2 YYEEEE. This CDR3 has 15 amino acids. CDR3 residues: CASSPYRGRNTEAFF. For the CDR3, the DNA is TGTGCCAGCAGCCCGTACAGGGGCCGGAACACTGAAGCTTTCTTT.

The rearrangement links TRBV11-3 to TRBJ2-1; maybe TRBD2 (6 bases). V was pared by 1 base and J by 0 bases, with 10 bases between. Germline loops: CDR1 SGHNT, CDR2 YENEEA. The CDR3 loop spans 16 amino acids. CDR3 region: CASSLGGRDSYNEQFF. The DNA of the CDR3 is TGTGCCAGCAGCTTAGGCGGGCGGGACTCCTACAATGAGCAGTTCTTC.

This clone occurred a few times. The chain carries TRBV5-6 and TRBJ1-4, with D uncertain. Trimming pared 0 bases from V and 7 bases from J, leaving 7 bases between. Germline CDR1 and CDR2: SGHDT and YYEEEE. The CDR3 runs to 13 residues. In DNA form, the CDR3 reads TGTGCCAGCAGCTTGGCCTCCGGTGAAAAACTGTTTTTT. Protein: CASSLASGEKLFF.

The rearrangement uses TRBV6-5 and TRBJ1-1, with D unresolved. Germline V gene lookup returns CDR1 MNHEY and CDR2 SVGAGI. The CDR3 runs 14 residues. Trimming removed 5 bases from V and 7 bases from J, with 17 bases in between. CDR3 nucleotide sequence: TGTGCCAGCAGTCCAACCTCTGGGCAGTTTGAAGCTTTCTTT. Translated, it gives CASSPTSGQFEAFF.

DNA for the CDR3: TGTGCCAGCAGCTTAATAGGGACAGAAGAGACCCAGTACTTC. Its translation is CASSLIGTEETQYF. The chain has TRBV5-6 and TRBJ2-5; 7 bases map to TRBD1. Germline V gene sequence: CDR1 SGHDT, CDR2 YYEEEE. CDR3 size: 14 residues. J lost 3 bases, V lost 2 bases, and 4 bases had no gene match. The full variable domain, in which reference TRBV5-6 and TRBJ2-5 provide the parts outside the CDR3, is DAGVTQSPTHLIKTRGQQVTLRCSPKSGHDTVSWYQQALGQGPQFIFQYYEEEERQRGNFPDRFSGHQFPNYSSELNVNALLLGDSALYLCASSLIGTEETQYFGPGTRLLVL.

V gene TRBV2 combines with J gene TRBJ2-4; D gene uncertain. Trimming removed 8 bases from V and 0 bases from J, with 14 bases in between. Germline loops: CDR1 SNHLY, CDR2 FYNNEI. The CDR3 covers 15 residues. The CDR3 bases are TGTGCCAGCGCTCTAGAGTTTGTAGCCAAAAACATTCAGTACTTC. Translating gives CASALEFVAKNIQYF. The variable domain in full, with the rest retrieved from reference TRBV2 and TRBJ2-4, is EPEVTQTPSHQVTQMGQEVILRCVPISNHLYFYWYRQILGQKVEFLVSFYNNEISEKSEIFDDQFSVERPDGSNFTLKIRSTKLEDSAMYFCASALEFVAKNIQYFGAGTRLSVL.

The chain combines TRBV4-1 with TRBJ2-1, with 9 bases lining up with TRBD2. Germline trimming cut 0 bases from V and 6 bases from J; bases unmatched to any gene: 6. Looked up from germline, CDR1 is MGHRA and CDR2 is YSYEKL. The CDR3 is 16 amino acids. CDR3 in DNA: TGCGCCAGCAGCCAAGATCTTGCGGGAGGGCCCAATGAGCAGTTCTTC. The encoded protein is CASSQDLAGGPNEQFF.

V and J are TRBV6-1 and TRBJ2-7, with 8 bases lining up with TRBD2. Unmatched junction bases numbered 16, after V lost 6 bases and J lost 12 bases. Looked up from germline, CDR1 is MNHNS and CDR2 is SASEGT. The CDR3 loop spans 14 amino acids. CDR3 region: CASSSSSGSIGSYF. In DNA, the CDR3 is TGTGCCAGCAGCTCCAGCAGCGGGAGCATTGGATCGTACTTC.

The gene calls are TRBV10-1 and TRBJ2-3, with 7 bases matching TRBD2. CDR3 length equals 13 residues. The J segment lost 2 bases and the V segment lost 5 bases, leaving 1 base of the junction unmatched. Per the germline V gene, CDR1 is WNHNN and CDR2 is SYGVQD (reference sequence). CDR3 sequence: CASSRDYTDTQYF. The DNA for the CDR3 is TGCGCCAGCAGTAGGGACTACACAGATACGCAGTATTTT.

The CDR3 reads CASSPGTSFQETQYF. The CDR3 region has the DNA TGTGCCAGCAGCCCCGGGACTAGCTTCCAAGAGACCCAGTACTTC. The J gene is TRBJ2-5, the V gene TRBV11-2, with 9 bases that match TRBD2. Unmatched junction bases numbered 5, after V lost 5 bases and J lost 1 base. Looked up from germline, CDR1 is SGHAT and CDR2 is FQNNGV. The CDR3 is 15 amino acids.

The V gene is TRBV29-1, the J gene TRBJ2-7, with 7 bases aligning to TRBD1. The CDR3 contains 12 residues. CDR1 is SQVTM, CDR2 ANQGSEA, per germline. With 7 bases clipped from V and 6 bases from J, the junction kept 9 bases outside the gene matches. DNA of the CDR3: TGCAGCGCTCGGCGGCGACAGGGCGAGCAGTACTTC. Its translation is CSARRRQGEQYF.